The T cell receptor beta chain described here comes from a study of CD8+ T cells in alopecia areata. The CDR3 has 13 residues. V lost 6 bases to trimming and J lost 7 bases; unmatched junction nucleotides: 3. Germline V gene lookup returns CDR1 WSHSY and CDR2 SAAADI. Isolation of CD4+ and CD8+ T cells from PBMCs was achieved by sorting. Extraction and reverse transcription of RNA yielded cDNA as the sequencing template. The method was immunoSEQ multiplex PCR; TCRdb's version includes in-frame clones alone and lacks a portion of them. The sample consists of some 200,000 clones, 59% of them appearing once.

The chain links TRBV10-2 to TRBJ2-1; 10 bases line up with TRBD2. The sample in question was CD4+ T cells sorted from blood, obtained at week 0. The source of this sequence is a human donor with alopecia areata. DNA of the CDR3: TGCGCCAGCAGCGGGACTAGCGTAAATGAGCAGTTCTTC. Its translation: CASSGTSVNEQFF.